This record looks at one T cell receptor (beta chain) sequence and its context. Its antigen is currently unknown. TCRdb itself ran the 5' RACE reads through MiXCR, one entry per CDR3 protein. Of some 500,000 distinct CDR3 sequences listed, approximately 10% are singletons. The data belong to a study of identical twins. Study-level results: Low generation-probability sequences were in excess among twin-shared out-of-frame alpha sequences. It was possible that invariant MAIT and iNKT cells partly confounded the zero-insertion analyses.

The same data also contributed to another study, on yellow fever vaccine responses in identical twins.

This TCR came from a woman aged 18-35 years in good health. Input material: PBMCs.

The CDR3 region has the DNA TGTGCCAGCAGCCAAGGTACGAATCATTACAATGAGCAGTTCTTC. This codes for CASSQGTNHYNEQFF. This chain connects TRBV14 to TRBJ2-1; no definite D call. The CDR3 has 15 amino acids. V dropped 1 base and J dropped 4 bases, with 11 bases sitting between them. Germline loops: CDR1 SGHDN, CDR2 FVKESK. The full variable domain, with the rest looked up from reference TRBV14 and TRBJ2-1, is EAGVTQFPSHSVIEKGQTVTLRCDPISGHDNLYWYRRVMGKEIKFLLHFVKESKQDESGMPNNRFLAERTGGTYSTLKVQPAELEDSGVYFCASSQGTNHYNEQFFGPGTRLTVL.